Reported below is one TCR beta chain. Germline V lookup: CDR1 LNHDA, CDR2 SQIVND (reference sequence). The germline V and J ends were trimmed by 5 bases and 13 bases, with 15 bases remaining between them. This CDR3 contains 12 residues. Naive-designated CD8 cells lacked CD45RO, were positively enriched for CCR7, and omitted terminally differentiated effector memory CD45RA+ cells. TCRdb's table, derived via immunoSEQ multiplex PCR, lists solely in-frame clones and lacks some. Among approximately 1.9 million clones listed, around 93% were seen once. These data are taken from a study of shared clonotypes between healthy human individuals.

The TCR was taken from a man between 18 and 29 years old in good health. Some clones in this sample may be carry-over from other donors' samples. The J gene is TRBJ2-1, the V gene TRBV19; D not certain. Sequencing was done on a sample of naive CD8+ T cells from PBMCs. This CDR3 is CASSPRVGLQFF. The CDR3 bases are TGTGCCAGTAGTCCCCGTGTAGGGCTTCAGTTCTTC.